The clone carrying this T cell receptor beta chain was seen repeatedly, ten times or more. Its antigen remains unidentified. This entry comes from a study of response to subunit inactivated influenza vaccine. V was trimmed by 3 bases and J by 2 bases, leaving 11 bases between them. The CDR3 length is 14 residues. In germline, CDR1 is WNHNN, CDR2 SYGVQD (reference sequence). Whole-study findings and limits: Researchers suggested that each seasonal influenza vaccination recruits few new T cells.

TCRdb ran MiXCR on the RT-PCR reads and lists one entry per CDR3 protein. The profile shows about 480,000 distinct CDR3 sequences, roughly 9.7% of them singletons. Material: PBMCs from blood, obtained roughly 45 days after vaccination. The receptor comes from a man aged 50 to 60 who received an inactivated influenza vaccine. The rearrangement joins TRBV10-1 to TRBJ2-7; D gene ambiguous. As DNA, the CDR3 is TGCGCCAGCAGTGAATCTGGGGTTCCCTACGAGCAGTACTTC. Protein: CASSESGVPYEQYF.